A single sample gave rise to the 17 T cell receptor beta chains below, sequenced in a study of T cell clonality in common variable immunodeficiency. Sequenced by immunoSEQ multiplex PCR; TCRdb stores in-frame clones only, minus some. The table lists around 40,000 clones, with no singletons. The sequenced sample consisted of peripheral blood mononuclear cells. The source of these receptors is a person aged 18 to 75 in good health.

This clone has at least ten counts. The CDR3 end lies 3 residues beyond the end of the read and is filled in from the germline J gene. The chain uses TRBV19 and TRBJ1-6, with 8 nucleotides matching TRBD1. There are 16 residues in the CDR3. Germline lookup yields CDR1 LNHDA and CDR2 SQIVND (reference sequence). J gave up 7 bases and V 5 bases, and 10 bases lay outside the gene matches. CDR3 sequence reads: CASSVSSGGGNSPLHF. The DNA read from the CDR3 is TGTGCCAGTAGTGTTTCCTCAGGGGGCGGGAATTCACCC.

This clone was seen many times. Read data end 3 residues before the CDR3 end; the end is taken from the germline J gene. The chain recombines TRBV5-5 with TRBJ2-7; D is uncertain. The V gene lost 4 bases and the J gene lost 3 bases, with 14 bases spanning the gap. The CDR3 is 14 residues long. In germline, CDR1 is SGHKS, CDR2 YYEKEE (reference sequence). CDR3 region: CASSPTLYLYEQYF. CDR3 bases read: TGTGCCAGCAGCCCGACACTCTACCTCTACGAG.

This clone was found many times. Coverage ceases 3 residues before the CDR3 finishes, and the germline J gene fills in the end. This chain connects TRBV10-1 to TRBJ2-1; 11 bases match TRBD2. The CDR3 has 17 residues. The germline V gene encodes CDR1 WNHNN and CDR2 SYGVQD (reference sequence). J gave up 2 bases and V 6 bases, and 9 bases lay outside the gene matches. The CDR3 region is CASRKLTSGGAYNEQFF. CDR3 bases read: TGCGCCAGCAGGAAATTAACTAGCGGGGGCGCCTACAATGAG.

This clone appeared many times. The CDR3 end falls 3 residues outside the read, so it is completed with the germline J gene. This sequence joins TRBV30 and TRBJ2-1, with 8 bases lining up with TRBD2. This CDR3 comprises 16 residues. Germline CDR1 and CDR2: GTSNPN and SVGIG (reference sequence). V dropped 0 bases and J dropped 4; count of bases not matched to a gene: 8. The chain's CDR3 is CAWSVRAGENYNEQFF. The part of the CDR3 DNA that was read is TGTGCCTGGAGTGTGAGAGCGGGAGAGAATTACAATGAG.

By frequency in the sample, this clone is medium-sized. Sequencing ends 3 residues short of the CDR3 end; the germline J gene provides the rest. The rearrangement joins TRBV20-1 to TRBJ2-2, with D possibly being TRBD1 or TRBD2 (5 bases each). CDR3 size: 14 residues. In germline, CDR1 is DFQATT, CDR2 SNEGSKA (reference sequence). Trimming stripped 1 base from V and 7 bases from J, with 13 bases between. CDR3: CSARGARESGELFF. The DNA read from the CDR3 is TGCAGTGCTAGAGGCGCCAGGGAGAGCGGGGAG.

In its sample, this clone was seen many times. One junction end disagrees with the germline gene, perhaps due to a read error. Sequencing ends 3 residues short of the CDR3 end; the germline J gene provides the rest. The chain joins TRBV4-2 to TRBJ2-2, with D possibly being TRBD1 or TRBD2 (5 bases each). The CDR3 length is 15 residues. Germline CDR1 is LGHNA and CDR2 is YNFKEQ. CDR3 sequence: CASSRGEQNTGELFF. CDR3 bases read: TGCGCCAGCAGCCGAGGGGAACAGAACACCGGGGAG.

This clone was seen at least ten times. The read halts 3 residues ahead of the CDR3 end, with the missing end drawn from the germline J gene. The V gene is TRBV11-2, the J gene TRBJ2-7, with D perhaps matching TRBD2 (6 bases). Germline V lookup: CDR1 SGHAT, CDR2 FQNNGV. This CDR3 spans 13 amino acids. V dropped 6 bases and J dropped 3 bases, with 12 bases sitting between them. CDR3 loop: CASRPAGLYEQYF. CDR3 DNA (partial): TGTGCCAGCAGGCCAGCGGGTCTCTACGAG.

This clone was counted many times. The CDR3 goes on 3 residues after the read ends, and that part is filled in from the germline J gene. The rearrangement joins TRBV4-1 to TRBJ1-4; D is uncertain. The CDR3 has 15 amino acids. The V end was cut by 0 bases, the J end by 5 bases, with 10 bases between. The V gene's germline CDR1 is MGHRA and CDR2 YSYEKL. The covered CDR3 bases are TGCGCCAGCAGCCAAGATTCCAGGAGCAATGAAAAA. Translation: CASSQDSRSNEK. The full CDR3 protein reads CASSQDSRSNEKLFF.

This clone appeared many times. The read halts 3 residues ahead of the CDR3 end, with the missing end drawn from the germline J gene. The V and J genes are TRBV4-2 and TRBJ1-1, with D tentatively TRBD1 (6 bases). This CDR3 is built from 19 residues. Germline V gene data show CDR1 as LGHNA and CDR2 as YNFKEQ. V lost 9 bases to trimming and J lost 3 bases, with 32 bases between them. CDR3 amino acids: CARRQRGTQPWWRDTEAFF. The DNA read from the CDR3 is TGTGCCAGGAGGCAAAGGGGGACCCAACCGTGGTGGAGGGACACTGAA.

This clone was seen repeatedly, ten times or more. The read falls 3 residues short of the CDR3 end, and the missing part is taken from the germline J gene. V gene TRBV18 combines with J gene TRBJ1-5; tentatively, D is TRBD1 (5 bases). Germline CDR1 is KGHSH and CDR2 is LQKENI. There are 15 residues in the CDR3. V lost 3 bases to trimming and J lost 6 bases, with 15 bases between them. The CDR3 bases that were read are TGTGCCAGCTCACCCTCCGGGGGTAATAGTCAGCCC. Translating it yields CASSPSGGNSQP. The whole CDR3 protein reads CASSPSGGNSQPQHF.

This clone was found many times. The CDR3 end is not reached by the read, which stops 3 residues before it; the germline J gene fills it in. The same CDR3 is also encoded by other DNA sequences in this sample. The V call is TRBV5-1, the J call TRBJ1-3; D not resolved. This CDR3 has 13 amino acids. CDR1 is SGHRS and CDR2 is YFSETQ in the germline V gene. Incomplete CDR3 DNA: TGCGCCAGCAGCCATCCGGACTTTTCCGCC. Protein sequence: CASSHPDFSA. The CDR3 reads in full as CASSHPDFSAIYF.

This clone was counted at least ten times. The read finishes 3 residues shy of the CDR3 end, and the germline J gene is used to complete it. The chain joins TRBV12-3 or TRBV12-4 to TRBJ2-3; a possible D gene is TRBD1 (6 bases). Deletions cut 7 bases from V and 0 bases from J, with 20 bases between. The CDR3 spans 17 residues. The CDR3 protein is CASIPAKGGLSTDTQYF. The sequenced CDR3 bases are TGTGCCAGCATCCCGGCAAAAGGGGGTCTTAGCACAGATACG.

This clone was observed many times. The sequence runs out 3 residues before the end of the CDR3; the remainder is reconstructed from the germline J gene. This chain joins TRBV7-3 and TRBJ1-6; no clear D gene. CDR1 and CDR2 (germline): SGHTA, FQGTGA. The V end lost 5 bases, the J end lost 7 bases, and 18 bases lay between the germline ends. This CDR3 has 16 residues. CDR3 in amino acids: CASSLIRNSPNSPLHF. The sequenced CDR3 bases are TGTGCCAGCAGCCTCATCCGCAACAGTCCGAATTCACCC.

This clone showed up many times. The missing CDR3 end, 3 residues past where the read stops, is filled in from the germline J gene. The chain is built from TRBV29-1 and TRBJ1-1, with 9 bases fitting TRBD1. V lost 0 bases and J lost 4; bases outside the gene matches: 3. The CDR3 extends over 14 amino acids. Germline loops: CDR1 SQVTM, CDR2 ANQGSEA. The covered CDR3 bases are TGCAGCGTTGAAGACACGACAGGGGGCACTGAA. Translating it yields CSVEDTTGGTE. The complete CDR3 sequence is CSVEDTTGGTEAFF.

In its sample, this clone was seen many times. The DNA ends 3 residues before the CDR3 does, and the rest of the CDR3 is filled in from the germline J gene. The genes are TRBV20-1 and TRBJ2-3; 9 bases map to TRBD1. Per the germline V gene, CDR1 is DFQATT and CDR2 is SNEGSKA (reference sequence). V lost 6 bases, J lost 5 bases, and 9 bases stayed unmatched. The CDR3 totals 14 residues. The CDR3 sequence is CSAQVTGGGDTQYF. The sequenced CDR3 bases are TGCAGTGCCCAAGTCACAGGGGGCGGAGATACG.

To note about this clone: The missing CDR3 end, 3 residues past where the read stops, is filled in from the germline J gene. The rearrangement uses TRBV7-3 and TRBJ2-2; maybe TRBD1 (5 bases). This CDR3 contains 16 residues. The germline V gene has CDR1 SGHTA and CDR2 FQGTGA. The sequenced part of the CDR3 DNA is TGTGCCAGCAGCTCCCCCCACAGGCCCCCTAATGAAAAG. As protein: CASSSPHRPPNEK. The full CDR3 reads CASSSPHRPPNEKLFF.

This clone was detected ten times or more. The CDR3 bases that were read are TGTGCCAGCAGCTTGGTGGGTCAGGGTTCTGGAAACACC. Its translation: CASSLVGQGSGNT. The full CDR3 is CASSLVGQGSGNTIYF. The chain carries TRBV5-4 and TRBJ1-3; a weak D match, TRBD1 (5 bases). The read falls 3 residues short of the CDR3 end, and the missing part is taken from the germline J gene. The CDR3 has 16 amino acids. Germline CDR1 SGHNT, CDR2 YYREEE (reference sequence). With 0 bases removed from V and 1 base from J, the gap between germline ends came to 11 bases.